This TCR beta chain comes out of a study of cytomegalovirus exposure and HLA in healthy donors. Findings of the study overall: Segments of the TCR beta V type were, in most cases, productive about 87% or about 30% of the time in an earlier analysis.

Primers included in the PCR were 60 Vbeta and 13 Jbeta primers. Libraries were prepared by immunoSEQ multiplex PCR; TCRdb keeps only in-frame clonotypes and omits some of them. This table lists more than 200,000 clones. With regard to this clone: Its specificity is not known.

The CDR3 sequence is 14 residues long. Germline V gene lookup returns CDR1 SGHNT and CDR2 YENEEA. The V and J ends lost 1 base and 6 bases respectively, with 11 bases between them. Sequences were obtained from PBMCs. The V and J genes are TRBV11-3 and TRBJ2-3; D is undetermined. This TCR was recovered from a woman aged 25 to 45 in good health and CMV-seropositive. CDR3 region: CASSLGAVADTQYF. The CDR3 DNA is TGTGCCAGCAGCTTAGGTGCGGTTGCGGATACGCAGTATTTT.